Listed here is a single T cell receptor (beta chain). As yet, its antigen is unknown. TCRdb independently ran MiXCR on the RT-PCR reads; one entry per CDR3 protein. Among hundreds of thousands of distinct CDR3 sequences listed, about 15% were seen once. The sample belongs to a study of response to subunit inactivated influenza vaccine. Points from the study as a whole: Authors suggested seasonal influenza vaccinations each recruit few new T cells.

Per germline, CDR1 MNHEY and CDR2 SMNVEV (reference sequence). The CDR3 sequence is 16 residues long. V was pared by 2 bases and J by 7 bases, with 13 bases of the junction left unmatched. Sequenced material: PBMCs from blood, taken 11 to 12 days after vaccination. J is TRBJ2-5 and V is TRBV27; 7 nucleotides align to TRBD1. This receptor was taken from a man aged 50-60 years who received an inactivated influenza vaccine. The CDR3 nucleotides read TGTGCCAGCAGTTTAGTAGGGGGCGGTGGTTCAGGGACCCAGTACTTC. This translates into CASSLVGGGGSGTQYF.